This TCR beta chain comes out of a study of early T cells in non-severe SARS-CoV-2 infection. Study in general: The input, bulk RNA from unsorted whole blood, was sequenced, and chains were unpaired.

TCRdb re-analysed the 5' RACE reads in MiXCR, keeping a single row per CDR3 protein. The data show 65,000 to 95,000 distinct CDR3 sequences, approximately 5% seen once. The sample holds a few counts of this clonotype. The TCR sequence derives from an adult who was a healthcare worker with PCR-confirmed SARS-CoV-2 infection or an uninfected control (not recorded which). This specimen consisted of whole blood, obtained at baseline.

This CDR3 is CASSLFLDRATEAFF. Written as DNA, the CDR3 is TGTGCCAGCAGCTTATTCCTAGACAGGGCGACTGAAGCTTTCTTT. This chain uses TRBV7-6 with TRBJ1-1; 7 nucleotides line up with TRBD1. With 2 bases clipped from V and 5 bases from J, the junction kept 8 bases outside the gene matches. This CDR3 is 15 amino acids long. Germline V gene lookup returns CDR1 SGHVS and CDR2 FNYEAQ.